This T cell receptor (beta chain) was identified in a study of blood T cells in healthy people across ages. The V and J ends lost 5 bases and 2 bases, in that order; junction bases with no gene match: 5. The CDR3 loop spans 14 amino acids. The germline gives CDR1 SGHVS, CDR2 FQNEAQ. A second PCR of about 7 to 11 cycles used a sample-barcoded 5' primer and a J-beta primer mix. Tagging of each cDNA molecule was performed by a template-switch adaptor with 12 random nucleotides. One entry per CDR3 protein results from TCRdb running MiXCR on the 5' RACE reads. Altogether roughly 680,000 distinct CDR3 sequences are present, over 40% being singletons, with the ten largest covering roughly 14%.

Sequencing input: blood. The clonotype originates from a woman older than 75 in good health. This chain joins TRBV7-8 and TRBJ2-5; 7 nucleotides align to TRBD1. CDR3 region: CASSHPTGQETQYF. For the CDR3, the DNA is TGTGCCAGCAGCCATCCGACAGGGCAAGAGACCCAGTACTTC.